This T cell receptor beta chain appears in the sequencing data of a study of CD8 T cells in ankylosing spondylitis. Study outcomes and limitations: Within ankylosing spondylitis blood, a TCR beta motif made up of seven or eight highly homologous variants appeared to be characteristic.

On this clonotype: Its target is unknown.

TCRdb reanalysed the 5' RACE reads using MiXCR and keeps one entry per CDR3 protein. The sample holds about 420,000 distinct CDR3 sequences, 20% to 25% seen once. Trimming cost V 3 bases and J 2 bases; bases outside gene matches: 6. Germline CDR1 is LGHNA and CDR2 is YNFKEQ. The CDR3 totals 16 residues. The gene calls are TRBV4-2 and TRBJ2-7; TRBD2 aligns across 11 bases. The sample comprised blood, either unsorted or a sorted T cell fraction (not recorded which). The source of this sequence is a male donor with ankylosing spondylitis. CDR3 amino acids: CASSHYLAGGTYEQYF. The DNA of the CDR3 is TGTGCCAGCAGCCACTACCTAGCGGGAGGTACCTACGAGCAGTACTTC.